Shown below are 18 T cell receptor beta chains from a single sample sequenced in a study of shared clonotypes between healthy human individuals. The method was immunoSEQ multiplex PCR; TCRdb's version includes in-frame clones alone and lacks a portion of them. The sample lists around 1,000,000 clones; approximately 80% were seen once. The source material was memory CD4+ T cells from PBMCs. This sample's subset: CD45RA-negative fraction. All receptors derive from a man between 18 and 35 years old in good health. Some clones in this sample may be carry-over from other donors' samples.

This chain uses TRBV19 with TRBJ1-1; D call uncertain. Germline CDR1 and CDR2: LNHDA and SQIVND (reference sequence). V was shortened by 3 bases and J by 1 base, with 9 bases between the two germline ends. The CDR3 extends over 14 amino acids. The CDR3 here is CASSIRYTNTEAFF. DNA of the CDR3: TGTGCCAGTAGTATTCGGTATACGAACACTGAAGCTTTCTTT. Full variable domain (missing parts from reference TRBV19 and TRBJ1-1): DGGITQSPKYLFRKEGQNVTLSCEQNLNHDAMYWYRQDPGQGLRLIYYSQIVNDFQKGDIAEGYSVSREKKESFPLTVTSAQKNPTAFYLCASSIRYTNTEAFFGQGTRLTVV.

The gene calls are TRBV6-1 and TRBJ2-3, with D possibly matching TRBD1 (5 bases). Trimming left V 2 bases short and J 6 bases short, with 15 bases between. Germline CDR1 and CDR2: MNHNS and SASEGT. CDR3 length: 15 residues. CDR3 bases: TGTGCCAGCAGTGAACGGTGGCAGGGTGGGGATACGCAGTATTTT. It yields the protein CASSERWQGGDTQYF.

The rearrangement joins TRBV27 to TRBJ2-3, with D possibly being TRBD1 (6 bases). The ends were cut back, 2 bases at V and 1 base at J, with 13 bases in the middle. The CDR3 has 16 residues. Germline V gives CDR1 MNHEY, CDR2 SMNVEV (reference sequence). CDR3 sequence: CASSLGFRGRTDTQYF. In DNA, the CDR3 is TGTGCCAGCAGTTTAGGCTTCAGGGGACGCACAGATACGCAGTATTTT.

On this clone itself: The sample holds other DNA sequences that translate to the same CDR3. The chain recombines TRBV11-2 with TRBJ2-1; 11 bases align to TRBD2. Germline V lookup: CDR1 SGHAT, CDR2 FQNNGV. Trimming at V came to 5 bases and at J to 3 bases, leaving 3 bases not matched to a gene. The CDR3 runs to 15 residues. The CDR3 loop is CASSRGTSGYNEQFF. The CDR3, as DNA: TGTGCCAGCAGCCGCGGGACTAGCGGCTACAATGAGCAGTTCTTC.

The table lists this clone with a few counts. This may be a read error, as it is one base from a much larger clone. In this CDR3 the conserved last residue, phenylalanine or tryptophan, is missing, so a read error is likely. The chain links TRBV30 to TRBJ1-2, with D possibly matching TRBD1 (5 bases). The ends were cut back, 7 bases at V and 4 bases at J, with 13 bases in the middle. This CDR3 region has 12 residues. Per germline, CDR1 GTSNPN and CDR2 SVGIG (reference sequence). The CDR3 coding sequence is TGTGCCTTTGCCCGGGACTCCTATGGCTACACCATC. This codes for CAFARDSYGYTI.

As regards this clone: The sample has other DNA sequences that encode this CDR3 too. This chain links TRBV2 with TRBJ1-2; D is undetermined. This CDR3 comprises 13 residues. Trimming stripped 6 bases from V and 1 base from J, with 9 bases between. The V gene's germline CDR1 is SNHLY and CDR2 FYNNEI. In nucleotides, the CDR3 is TGTGCCAGCAGCGCCGGCGGTAACTATGGCTACACCTTC. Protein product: CASSAGGNYGYTF. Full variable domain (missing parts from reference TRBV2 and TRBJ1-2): EPEVTQTPSHQVTQMGQEVILRCVPISNHLYFYWYRQILGQKVEFLVSFYNNEISEKSEIFDDQFSVERPDGSNFTLKIRSTKLEDSAMYFCASSAGGNYGYTFGSGTRLTVV.

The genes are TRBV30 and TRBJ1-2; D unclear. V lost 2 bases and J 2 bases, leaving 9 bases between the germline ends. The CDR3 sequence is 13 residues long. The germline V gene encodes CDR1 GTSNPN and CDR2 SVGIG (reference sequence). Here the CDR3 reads CAWSLEGNYGYTF. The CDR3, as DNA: TGTGCCTGGAGTCTGGAGGGCAACTATGGCTACACCTTC.

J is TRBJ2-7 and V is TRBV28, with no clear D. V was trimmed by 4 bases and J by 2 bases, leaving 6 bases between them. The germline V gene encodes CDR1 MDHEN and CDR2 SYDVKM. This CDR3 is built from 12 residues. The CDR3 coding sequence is TGTGCCAGCAGTTCTAATGCCTACGAGCAGTACTTC. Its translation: CASSSNAYEQYF.

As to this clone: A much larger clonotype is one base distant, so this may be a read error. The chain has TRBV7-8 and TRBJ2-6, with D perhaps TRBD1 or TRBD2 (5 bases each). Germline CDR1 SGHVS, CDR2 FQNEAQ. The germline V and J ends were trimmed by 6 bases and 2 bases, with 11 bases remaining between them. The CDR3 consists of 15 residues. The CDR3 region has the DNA TGTGCCAGCAGTGGGACCCAGCCTGGGGCCAACGTCCTGACTTTC. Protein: CASSGTQPGANVLTF.

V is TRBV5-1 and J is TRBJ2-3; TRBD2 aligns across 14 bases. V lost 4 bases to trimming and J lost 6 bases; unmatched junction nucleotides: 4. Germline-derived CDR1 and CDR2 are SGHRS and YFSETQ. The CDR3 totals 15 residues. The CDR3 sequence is CASSPGTSGGDTQYF. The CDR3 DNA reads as TGCGCCAGCAGCCCTGGGACTAGCGGGGGCGATACGCAGTATTTT.

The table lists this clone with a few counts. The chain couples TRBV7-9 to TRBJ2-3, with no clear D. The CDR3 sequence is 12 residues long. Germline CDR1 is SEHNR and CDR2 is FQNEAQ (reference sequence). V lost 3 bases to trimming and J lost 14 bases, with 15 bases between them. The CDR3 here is CASSFSVNLAYF. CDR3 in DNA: TGTGCCAGCAGCTTCTCTGTCAACCTGGCGTATTTT.

The DNA of the CDR3 is TGTGCCAGCAGCTTAGCAGGGGTTCTCAAGGGTGAAGCTTTCTTT. Protein sequence: CASSLAGVLKGEAFF. This chain connects TRBV7-9 to TRBJ1-1; perhaps TRBD1 as D (5 bases). The V gene lost 0 bases and the J gene lost 7 bases, with 15 bases spanning the gap. Germline CDR1 and CDR2: SEHNR and FQNEAQ (reference sequence). CDR3 length: 15 amino acids.

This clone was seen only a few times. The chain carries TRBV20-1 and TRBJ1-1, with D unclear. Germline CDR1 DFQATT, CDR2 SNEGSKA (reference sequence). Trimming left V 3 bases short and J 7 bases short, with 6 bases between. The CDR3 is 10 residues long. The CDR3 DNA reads TGCAGTGCTAGGGACGGTGAAGCTTTCTTT. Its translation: CSARDGEAFF.

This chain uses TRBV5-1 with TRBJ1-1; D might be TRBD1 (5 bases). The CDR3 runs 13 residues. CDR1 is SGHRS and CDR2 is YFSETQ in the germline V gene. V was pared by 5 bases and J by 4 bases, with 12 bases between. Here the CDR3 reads CASRLRGGTEAFF. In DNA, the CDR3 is TGCGCCAGCAGGCTAAGGGGAGGCACTGAAGCTTTCTTT.

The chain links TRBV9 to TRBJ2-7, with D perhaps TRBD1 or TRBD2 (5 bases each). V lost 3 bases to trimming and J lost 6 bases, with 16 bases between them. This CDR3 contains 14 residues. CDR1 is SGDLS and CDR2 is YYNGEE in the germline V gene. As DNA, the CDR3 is TGTGCCAGCAGCGCCACCCCGACCGGGACCGAGCAGTACTTC. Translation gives CASSATPTGTEQYF.

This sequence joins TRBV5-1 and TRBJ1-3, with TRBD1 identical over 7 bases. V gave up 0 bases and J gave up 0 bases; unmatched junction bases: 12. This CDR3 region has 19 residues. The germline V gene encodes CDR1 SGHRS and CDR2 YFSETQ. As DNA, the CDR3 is TGCGCCAGCAGCTTGGTAGGGGATCCGGGACAGAGCTCTGGAAACACCATATATTTT. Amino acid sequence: CASSLVGDPGQSSGNTIYF.

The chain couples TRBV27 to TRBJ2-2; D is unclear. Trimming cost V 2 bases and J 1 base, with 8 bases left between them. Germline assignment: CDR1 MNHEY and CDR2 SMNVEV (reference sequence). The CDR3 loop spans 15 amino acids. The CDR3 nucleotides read TGTGCCAGCAGTTTAACAAGCAGGAACACCGGGGAGCTGTTTTTT. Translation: CASSLTSRNTGELFF.

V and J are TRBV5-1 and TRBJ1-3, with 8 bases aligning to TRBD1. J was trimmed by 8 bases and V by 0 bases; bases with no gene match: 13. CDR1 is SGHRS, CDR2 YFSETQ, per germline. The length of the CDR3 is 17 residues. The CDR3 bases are TGCGCCAGCAGCTTGGGGCAGGGGGCTTCTGGTCGGGACACCATATATTTT. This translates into CASSLGQGASGRDTIYF.